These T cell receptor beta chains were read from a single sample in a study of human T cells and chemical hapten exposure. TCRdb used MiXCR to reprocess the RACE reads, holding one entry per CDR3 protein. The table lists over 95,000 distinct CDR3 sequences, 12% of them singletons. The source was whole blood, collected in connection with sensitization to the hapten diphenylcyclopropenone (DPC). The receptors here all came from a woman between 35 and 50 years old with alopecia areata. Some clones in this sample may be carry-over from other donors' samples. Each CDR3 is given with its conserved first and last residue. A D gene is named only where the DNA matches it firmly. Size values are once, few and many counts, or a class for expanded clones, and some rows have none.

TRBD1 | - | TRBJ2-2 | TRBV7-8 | CASSSRDSPGTGELFF | TGTGCCAGCAGCTCCCGGGACAGCCCTGGGACCGGGGAGCTGTTTTTT
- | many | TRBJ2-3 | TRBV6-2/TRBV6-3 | CASREGTLVTDTQYF | TGTGCCAGCAGGGAAGGGACTCTCGTAACAGATACGCAGTATTTT
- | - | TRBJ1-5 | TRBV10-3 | CAISGQRDQPQHF | TGTGCCATCAGTGGCCAAAGGGATCAGCCCCAGCATTTT
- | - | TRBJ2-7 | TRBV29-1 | CSARGTGEQYF | TGCAGCGCGCGGGGTACAGGGGAGCAGTACTTC
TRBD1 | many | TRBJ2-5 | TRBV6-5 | CASSGGQGPTPKYF | TGTGCCAGCAGTGGGGGACAGGGACCCACTCCCAAGTACTTC
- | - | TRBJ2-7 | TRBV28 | CARNYEQYF | TGTGCCAGAAACTACGAGCAGTACTTC
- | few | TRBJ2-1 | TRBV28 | CASMGVAYNEQFF | TGTGCCAGCATGGGGGTCGCCTACAATGAGCAGTTCTTC
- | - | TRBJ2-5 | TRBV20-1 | CSAPLPYQETQYF | TGCAGTGCCCCCCTCCCTTACCAAGAGACCCAGTACTTC
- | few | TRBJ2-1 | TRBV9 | CASSVGDGEQFF | TGTGCCAGCAGCGTAGGTGACGGTGAGCAGTTCTTC
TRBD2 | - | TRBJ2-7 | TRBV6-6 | CASRPAGGPYEQYF | TGTGCCAGCAGACCAGCGGGAGGGCCCTACGAGCAGTACTTC
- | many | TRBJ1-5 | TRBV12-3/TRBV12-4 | CASSFFGSYSNQPQHF | TGTGCCAGCAGTTTTTTCGGATCTTATAGCAATCAGCCCCAGCATTTT
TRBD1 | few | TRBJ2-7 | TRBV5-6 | CASSWGQASSYEQYF | TGTGCCAGCAGCTGGGGACAGGCCAGCTCCTACGAGCAGTACTTC
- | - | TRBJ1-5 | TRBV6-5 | CASSRTIGGQPQHF | TGTGCCAGCTCTAGGACCATTGGGGGTCAGCCCCAGCATTTT
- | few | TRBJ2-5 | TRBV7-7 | CASSLYQAGETQYF | TGTGCTAGCAGCTTATACCAGGCGGGGGAGACCCAGTACTTC
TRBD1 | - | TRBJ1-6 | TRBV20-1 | CSARDPGQNSPLHF | TGCAGTGCTAGAGACCCGGGACAGAATTCACCCCTCCACTTT
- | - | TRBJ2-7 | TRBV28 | CASSSPPFYEQYF | TGTGCCAGCAGTTCCCCACCTTTCTACGAGCAGTACTTC
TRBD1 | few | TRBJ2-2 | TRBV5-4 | CASSLGQGARGGELFF | TGTGCCAGCAGCCTGGGACAGGGGGCTAGAGGCGGGGAGCTGTTTTTT
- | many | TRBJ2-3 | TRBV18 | CASSSPGSYGTDTQYF | TGTGCCAGCTCATCCCCTGGCTCGTATGGCACAGATACGCAGTATTTT
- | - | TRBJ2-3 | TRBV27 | CASSRIRTDTQYF | TGTGCCAGCAGTCGCATCCGCACAGATACGCAGTATTTT
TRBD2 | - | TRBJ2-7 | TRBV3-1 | CASSQAGTSGSQEQYF | TGTGCCAGCAGCCAAGCCGGGACTAGCGGGAGTCAGGAGCAGTACTTC
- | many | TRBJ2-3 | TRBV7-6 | CASSLAGLGTDTQYF | TGTGCCAGCAGCTTAGCGGGCCTCGGCACAGATACGCAGTATTTT
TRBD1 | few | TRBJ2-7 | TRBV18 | CASSTGGNEQYF | TGTGCCAGCTCAACAGGGGGCAACGAGCAGTACTTC
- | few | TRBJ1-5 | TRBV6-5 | CASSDRAGYQPQHF | TGTGCCAGCAGCGACCGGGCCGGCTATCAGCCCCAGCATTTT
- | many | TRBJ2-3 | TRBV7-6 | CASSSGGDTQYF | TGTGCCAGCAGCTCCGGAGGGGATACGCAGTATTTT
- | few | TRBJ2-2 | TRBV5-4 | CASSTPPGQGTGELFF | TGTGCCAGCAGCACCCCACCGGGGCAGGGGACCGGGGAGCTGTTTTTT